The rows below give T cell receptor beta chains drawn from one sample of a study of circulating CD8 cells and anti-PD-1 response in melanoma. MiXCR was run by TCRdb on the reads, yielding one entry per CDR3 protein. The sample has roughly 220 distinct CDR3 sequences, 13% to 15% seen once. Sequencing was performed on CD8+ T cells from PBMCs, taken at baseline or after one month of anti-PD-1 therapy (not recorded which). The receptors shown here come from a human donor with melanoma. The CDR3 runs from the conserved cysteine through the conserved F or W. D genes are given only for firm matches. The size of a clone is reported for some rows only, either as once, few or many, or as a class for expanded clones.

J gene | clone size | D gene | V gene | CDR3 protein | CDR3 DNA
TRBJ2-2 | - | - | TRBV29-1 | CSVETGNTGELVF | TGCAGCGTTGAGACCGGGAACACCGGGGAGCTGGTTTTT
TRBJ2-7 | - | - | TRBV27 | CASSLIYEQYF | TGTGCCAGCAGTTTAATCTACGAGCAGTACTTC
TRBJ1-1 | large | - | TRBV5-8 | CASSEEVAVGPKAFF | TGTGCCAGCAGCGAGGAGGTTGCTGTGGGCCCGAAAGCTTTCTTT
TRBJ2-1 | medium-sized | TRBD2 | TRBV27 | CASSDSGGAGNEQFF | TGTGCCAGCAGTGATAGCGGGGGGGCTGGCAATGAGCAGTTCTTC
TRBJ2-7 | large | - | TRBV28 | CASRDRDGTYEQYF | TGTGCCAGCAGGGACCGGGACGGGACCTACGAGCAGTACTTC
TRBJ2-7 | hyperexpanded | TRBD1 | TRBV5-1 | CASSLNGMGTEDEQYF | TGCGCCAGCAGCTTGAATGGGATGGGGACAGAAGACGAGCAGTACTTC
TRBJ2-7 | large | TRBD1 | TRBV19 | CASRDRGLYEQYF | TGTGCCAGTAGAGACAGGGGGCTCTACGAGCAGTACTTC
TRBJ2-3 | medium-sized | - | TRBV6-4 | CASSERAGPDTQYF | TGTGCCAGCAGTGAAAGGGCGGGCCCAGATACGCAGTATTTT
TRBJ2-7 | large | - | TRBV28 | CAIGRGLSYEQYF | TGTGCCATCGGTCGGGGCCTTTCCTACGAGCAGTACTTC
TRBJ2-3 | medium-sized | - | TRBV20-1 | CSARGDQHYTDTQYF | TGCAGTGCTAGAGGGGATCAGCACTACACAGATACGCAGTATTTT
TRBJ2-2 | large | - | TRBV21-1 | CASSKRPSGLAGNTGELFF | TGTGCCAGCAGCAAAAGGCCCTCCGGACTAGCGGGAAACACCGGGGAGCTGTTTTTT